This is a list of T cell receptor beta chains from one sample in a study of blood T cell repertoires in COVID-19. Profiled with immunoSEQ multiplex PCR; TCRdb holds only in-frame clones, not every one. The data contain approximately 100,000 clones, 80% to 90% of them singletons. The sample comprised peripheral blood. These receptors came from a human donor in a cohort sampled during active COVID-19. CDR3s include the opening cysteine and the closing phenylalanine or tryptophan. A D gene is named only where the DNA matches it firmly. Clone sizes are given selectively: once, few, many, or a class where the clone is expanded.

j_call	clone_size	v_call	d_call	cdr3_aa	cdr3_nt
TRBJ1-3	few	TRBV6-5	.	CASSYSRNYGNTIYF	TGTGCCAGCAGTTACTCCCGGAACTATGGAAACACCATATATTTT
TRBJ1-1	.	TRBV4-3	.	CASSPQMNTEAFF	TGCGCCAGCAGCCCGCAGATGAACACTGAAGCTTTCTTT
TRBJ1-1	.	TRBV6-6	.	CASSYSNSLNTEAFF	TGTGCCAGCAGTTACTCGAACAGCTTGAACACTGAAGCTTTCTTT
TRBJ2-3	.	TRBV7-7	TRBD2	CASSLTGRVTDTQYF	TGTGCCAGCAGCTTAACGGGGAGGGTCACAGATACGCAGTATTTT
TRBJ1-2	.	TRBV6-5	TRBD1	CASSYRDRGGYTF	TGTGCCAGCAGTTACCGGGACAGGGGCGGCTACACCTTC
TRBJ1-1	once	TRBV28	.	CASSLVGGYTEAFF	TGTGCCAGCAGTTTGGTGGGGGGGTACACTGAAGCTTTCTTT
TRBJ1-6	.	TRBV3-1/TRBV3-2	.	CASSQDGLGSNSPLHF	TGTGCCAGCAGCCAAGATGGGTTGGGCTCTAATTCACCCCTCCACTTT
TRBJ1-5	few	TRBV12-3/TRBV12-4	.	CASTRAGGQPQHF	TGTGCCAGCACGAGGGCGGGGGGTCAGCCCCAGCATTTT
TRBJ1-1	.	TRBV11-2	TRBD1	CASSANTGGTEAFF	TGTGCCAGCAGCGCAAACACAGGGGGGACTGAAGCTTTCTTT
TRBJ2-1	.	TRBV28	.	CASSFTGFPNEQFF	TGTGCCAGCAGTTTTACGGGTTTCCCCAATGAGCAGTTCTTC
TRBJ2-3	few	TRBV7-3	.	CASSELRGRGDDTQYF	TGTGCCAGCAGCGAGCTTAGGGGCAGGGGAGACGATACGCAGTATTTT
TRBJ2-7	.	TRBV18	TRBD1	CASSPPTGPGYEQYF	TGTGCCAGCTCACCACCGACAGGGCCAGGGTACGAGCAGTACTTC
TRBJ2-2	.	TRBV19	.	CASSLAGNTGELFF	TGTGCCAGTAGTTTGGCGGGGAACACCGGGGAGCTGTTTTTT
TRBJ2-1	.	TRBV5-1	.	CASSLGQRWDEQFF	TGCGCCAGCAGCTTGGGACAACGGTGGGATGAGCAGTTCTTC
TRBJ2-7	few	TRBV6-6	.	CASLSRREEPYEQYF	TGTGCCAGCCTTTCACGGAGGGAAGAACCGTACGAGCAGTACTTC
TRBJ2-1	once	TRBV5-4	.	CASSLQRIAEPNEQFF	TGTGCCAGCAGCTTGCAGAGAATAGCGGAGCCAAATGAGCAGTTCTTC
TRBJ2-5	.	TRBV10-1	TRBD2	CASTAGLAVRETQYF	TGCGCCAGCACCGCTGGACTAGCCGTCCGAGAGACCCAGTACTTC
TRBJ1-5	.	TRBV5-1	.	CASSLGRNQPQHF	TGCGCCAGCAGCTTGGGGCGCAATCAGCCCCAGCATTTT
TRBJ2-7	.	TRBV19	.	CASSIGSIPTLYEQYF	TGTGCCAGTAGTATCGGGTCGATCCCGACCCTCTACGAGCAGTACTTC
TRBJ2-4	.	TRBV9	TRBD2	CASSVAPGASGSSIQYF	TGTGCCAGCAGCGTAGCCCCCGGGGCTAGCGGGAGTAGCATTCAGTACTTC
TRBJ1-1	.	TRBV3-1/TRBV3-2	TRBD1	CASSQRTGHTEAFF	TGTGCCAGCAGCCAAAGGACAGGGCACACTGAAGCTTTCTTT
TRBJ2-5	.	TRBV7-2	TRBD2	CASRSLADQETQYF	TGTGCCAGCAGATCTCTAGCGGATCAAGAGACCCAGTACTTC
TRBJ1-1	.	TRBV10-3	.	CAMASGPPEAFF	TGTGCCATGGCTTCAGGGCCTCCTGAAGCTTTCTTT
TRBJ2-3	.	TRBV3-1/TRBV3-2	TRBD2	CASSQGLAGADTQYF	TGTGCCAGCAGCCAAGGACTAGCGGGAGCTGATACGCAGTATTTT
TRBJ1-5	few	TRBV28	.	CASSLFARAQHF	TGTGCCAGCAGTTTATTTGCCCGGGCCCAGCATTTT
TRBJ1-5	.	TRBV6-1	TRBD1	CASSAVGGQGSNQPQHF	TGTGCCAGCAGTGCCGTAGGCGGACAGGGCAGCAATCAGCCCCAGCATTTT